One sample yielded the 24 T cell receptor beta chains listed below, sequenced in a study of blood T cell repertoires in COVID-19 (dated by TCRdb to 2020 to 2022). Receptor amplification or capture employed the immunoSEQ multiplex PCR assay. TCRdb mirrors the immuneACCESS table, restricted to in-frame sequences. Some clones are absent from its copies; in checked studies, under half trace to an unresolved V gene, and the reason for the others is unknown. The sample contains 450,000 to 600,000 clones, approximately 90% of them found a single time. The top ten constitute about 0.65% of the sample. Sequencing was done on a sample of PBMCs or T cells enriched from blood (not recorded which). The receptors come from a woman aged 18-29 years who had recovered from COVID-19.

The CDR3, as DNA: TGCGCCAGCAGCTTAAATAGCGGGGACACAGATACGCAGTATTTT. It yields the protein CASSLNSGDTDTQYF. The chain combines TRBV5-1 with TRBJ2-3, with 8 bases fitting TRBD2. CDR1 and CDR2 from the germline V gene are SGHRS and YFSETQ. The CDR3 spans 15 residues. The junction had 4 bases not matched to a gene; V was cut back by 2 bases and J by 2 bases. Combining the CDR3 with reference TRBV5-1 and TRBJ2-3 gives the whole variable domain KAGVTQTPRYLIKTRGQQVTLSCSPISGHRSVSWYQQTPGQGLQFLFEYFSETQRNKGNFPGRFSGRQFSNSRSEMNVSTLELGDSALYLCASSLNSGDTDTQYFGPGTRLTVL.

The genes are TRBV5-6 and TRBJ2-1, with TRBD1 matching 7 bases. CDR1 is SGHDT, CDR2 YYEEEE, per germline. This CDR3 region has 15 residues. The junction had 9 bases not matched to a gene; V was cut back by 5 bases and J by 4 bases. The CDR3 reads CASSYGTVPYNEQFF. CDR3 in DNA: TGTGCCAGCAGTTACGGGACAGTCCCTTACAATGAGCAGTTCTTC.

The chain combines TRBV5-4 with TRBJ1-3; 8 bases fit TRBD1. The CDR3 length is 15 residues. The germline CDR1 and CDR2 sequences are SGHNT and YYREEE (reference sequence). V shed 3 bases, J shed 3 bases, and the junction held 5 bases outside the gene matches. DNA of the CDR3: TGTGCCAGCAGCTCGAAACAGGGGGATGGAAACACCATATATTTT. Translating gives CASSSKQGDGNTIYF.

CDR3 DNA: TGTGCTAGTGCCCGGACAGGGTATGAAGCTTTCTTT. Translation: CASARTGYEAFF. The chain is built from TRBV12-5 and TRBJ1-1, with TRBD1 matching over 8 bases. The CDR3 totals 12 residues. Per the germline V gene, CDR1 is LGHNT and CDR2 is FRNRAP. The V gene end was trimmed by 7 bases and the J gene end by 7 bases; junction bases not matched to a gene: 5.

This chain links TRBV28 with TRBJ1-5, with D perhaps TRBD1 (5 bases). CDR1 and CDR2 from the germline V gene are MDHEN and SYDVKM. This CDR3 region has 19 residues. V was trimmed by 5 bases and J by 2 bases, leaving 25 bases between them. The CDR3 loop reads CASSLRPSLGGKGNQPQHF. CDR3 in DNA: TGTGCCAGCAGTCTCCGACCGAGCCTCGGGGGTAAGGGCAATCAGCCCCAGCATTTT.

The chain has TRBV7-2 and TRBJ1-2, with 9 bases that match TRBD1. The CDR3 runs 16 residues. The J segment lost 3 bases and the V segment lost 4 bases, leaving 9 bases of the junction unmatched. Germline V lookup: CDR1 SGHTA, CDR2 FQGNSA. The CDR3: CASSSLNRGRYYGYTF. CDR3 in DNA: TGTGCCAGCAGCTCTTTAAACAGGGGGCGATACTATGGCTACACCTTC.

The chain joins TRBV21-1 to TRBJ1-1; the table's D call, TRBD1, has no DNA check behind it. TRBV21-1 is shown as a pseudogene. This CDR3 comprises 17 residues. CDR3 residues: CASSKGTGEVLNTEAFF. CDR3 bases: TGTGCCAGCAGCAAAGGGACAGGGGAGGTGTTGAACACTGAAGCTTTCTTT.

The count of this clone is one. The chain is built from TRBV3-1 (or the pseudogene TRBV3-2) and TRBJ1-2, with a weak D call TRBD1 (5 bases). With 4 bases removed from V and 4 bases from J, the gap between germline ends came to 10 bases. The CDR3 sequence is 13 residues long. Germline V gene sequence: CDR1 LGHDT, CDR2 YNNKEL (reference sequence). The CDR3 region is CASSPGLGYGYTF. The DNA for the CDR3 is TGTGCCAGCAGCCCAGGGCTTGGCTATGGCTACACCTTC.

This sequence joins TRBV4-1 and TRBJ2-1; 11 nucleotides match TRBD2. The trim removed 6 bases at V and 5 bases at J, leaving 6 bases unmatched. Germline CDR1 MGHRA, CDR2 YSYEKL. The CDR3 runs 15 residues. Written as DNA, the CDR3 is TGCGCCAGCAGGCGATTAGCGGGGGGGAACAATGAGCAGTTCTTC. Its translation is CASRRLAGGNNEQFF.

Only a few counts were recorded for this clone. The chain couples TRBV5-1 to TRBJ1-1; D may be TRBD1 (6 bases). This CDR3 spans 12 amino acids. The V end lost 8 bases, the J end lost 8 bases, and 16 bases lay between the germline ends. Germline CDR1 SGHRS, CDR2 YFSETQ. The CDR3 spells CASGLDGQEAFF. The CDR3 nucleotides are TGCGCCAGTGGCCTAGATGGACAGGAAGCTTTCTTT.

The genes are TRBV10-3 and TRBJ2-5; TRBD2 might be the D (6 bases). This CDR3 has 12 amino acids. The V and J ends lost 4 bases and 3 bases respectively, with 6 bases between them. The germline gives CDR1 ENHRY, CDR2 SYGVKD. In DNA form, the CDR3 reads TGTGCCATCAGTGCTAGCGAAGAGACCCAGTACTTC. This sequence encodes CAISASEETQYF.

The chain has TRBV12-3 or TRBV12-4 and TRBJ2-5, with D possibly TRBD2 on 7 matching bases. V gave up 4 bases and J gave up 7 bases, with 13 bases separating them. The CDR3 is made up of 13 amino acids. CDR3 amino acids: CASSWGGQGTQYF. The CDR3 DNA sequence: TGTGCCAGCAGTTGGGGGGGCCAGGGGACCCAGTACTTC.

This sequence joins TRBV30 and TRBJ2-3, with D possibly matching TRBD2 (6 bases). From germline, CDR1 is GTSNPN and CDR2 SVGIG (reference sequence). The CDR3 length is 16 residues. V lost 2 bases and J 0 bases, leaving 15 bases between the germline ends. CDR3 sequence (DNA): TGTGCCTGGAGTTTCGGAGCTGGGACTAGCACAGATACGCAGTATTTT. This translates into CAWSFGAGTSTDTQYF.

V and J are TRBV28 and TRBJ1-3; 8 positions match TRBD1. Germline lookup yields CDR1 MDHEN and CDR2 SYDVKM. The CDR3 loop spans 13 amino acids. V was pared by 3 bases and J by 6 bases, with 1 base of the junction left unmatched. CDR3 protein: CASSLDRENTIYF. The CDR3 bases are TGTGCCAGCAGTTTGGACAGGGAAAACACCATATATTTT.

The chain carries TRBV4-1 and TRBJ1-6; no reliable D call. This CDR3 is built from 13 residues. CDR1 MGHRA and CDR2 YSYEKL come from the germline V gene. V shed 0 bases and J shed 10 bases, with 7 bases lying between them. CDR3 amino acids: CASSQEWESPLHF. In nucleotides, the CDR3 is TGCGCCAGCAGCCAAGAATGGGAGTCACCCCTCCACTTT.

To note about this clone: Other DNA sequences from this sample encode an identical CDR3 as well. V usage is TRBV5-1 and J usage is TRBJ2-7; D is undetermined. V was cut by 1 base and J by 4 bases, with 12 bases left in between. Looked up from germline, CDR1 is SGHRS and CDR2 is YFSETQ. The CDR3 extends over 14 amino acids. CDR3 DNA sequence: TGCGCCAGCAGCTTGAGAGGTCCTGGGTACGAGCAGTACTTC. This gives the protein CASSLRGPGYEQYF.

This CDR3 is CASSDWGGEAFF. The DNA for the CDR3 is TGTGCCAGCAGTGATTGGGGGGGTGAAGCTTTCTTT. The chain carries TRBV6-1 and TRBJ1-1; a possible D gene is TRBD1 (5 bases). CDR3 length equals 12 residues. V was cut by 3 bases and J by 7 bases, with 9 bases left in between. CDR1 is MNHNS and CDR2 is SASEGT in the germline V gene.

The J gene is TRBJ2-1, the V gene TRBV12-3 or TRBV12-4, with D uncertain. Trimming stripped 2 bases from V and 4 bases from J, with 3 bases between. This CDR3 is built from 12 residues. CDR3 bases: TGTGCCAGCAGTTTATCATACAATGAGCAGTTCTTC. It specifies CASSLSYNEQFF.

This rearrangement joins TRBV7-3 to TRBJ2-1, with a possible D match to TRBD1 (5 bases). The V and J ends lost 4 bases and 12 bases respectively, with 19 bases between them. Germline CDR1 SGHTA, CDR2 FQGTGA. The CDR3 length is 14 residues. The CDR3 is CASSSSGPRVRQFF. The CDR3 DNA reads as TGTGCCAGCAGCTCGTCAGGGCCACGGGTTAGGCAGTTCTTC.

The genes are TRBV20-1 and TRBJ2-1; the D gene is possibly TRBD1 (6 bases). CDR1 and CDR2 from the germline V gene are DFQATT and SNEGSKA (reference sequence). The germline V and J ends were trimmed by 5 bases and 8 bases, with 10 bases remaining between them. This CDR3 is built from 11 residues. The CDR3 is CSAAQGYEQFF. The CDR3, as DNA: TGCAGTGCTGCTCAGGGGTATGAGCAGTTCTTC.

This clone was recorded only once. The rearrangement uses TRBV5-4 and TRBJ2-7; 9 positions match TRBD2. Germline assignment: CDR1 SGHNT and CDR2 YYREEE (reference sequence). The CDR3 is 16 amino acids. V was clipped by 1 base and J by 0 bases; unmatched bases: 5. The CDR3 protein is CASSLYERGDSYEQYF. The CDR3 region has the DNA TGTGCCAGCAGCTTGTACGAGCGGGGGGACTCCTACGAGCAGTACTTC.

The rearrangement links TRBV5-4 to TRBJ1-1; D not resolved. CDR3 length: 13 residues. Germline V gene lookup returns CDR1 SGHNT and CDR2 YYREEE (reference sequence). V was clipped by 0 bases and J by 7 bases, with 10 bases between them. The CDR3 DNA sequence: TGTGCCAGCAGCTTGGTTGCGGAGGATGAAGCTTTCTTT. Its protein product is CASSLVAEDEAFF.

This chain joins TRBV5-1 and TRBJ1-2; D gene ambiguous. Germline V gives CDR1 SGHRS, CDR2 YFSETQ. The CDR3 is 15 amino acids. Trimming cost V 5 bases and J 1 base, with 15 bases left between them. The CDR3 spells CASRIISRYNYGYTF. The CDR3 region has the DNA TGCGCCAGCAGAATCATCTCGCGATATAACTATGGCTACACCTTC.

The chain couples TRBV18 to TRBJ1-1; D gene uncertain. V was cut by 3 bases and J by 8 bases, with 22 bases left in between. The CDR3 is 16 residues long. Germline V CDR1 and CDR2: KGHSH, LQKENI. The CDR3, as DNA: TGTGCCAGCTCACCCATTTCCGACCCTTCTTCTAGCGAAGCTTTCTTT. Translation gives CASSPISDPSSSEAFF.